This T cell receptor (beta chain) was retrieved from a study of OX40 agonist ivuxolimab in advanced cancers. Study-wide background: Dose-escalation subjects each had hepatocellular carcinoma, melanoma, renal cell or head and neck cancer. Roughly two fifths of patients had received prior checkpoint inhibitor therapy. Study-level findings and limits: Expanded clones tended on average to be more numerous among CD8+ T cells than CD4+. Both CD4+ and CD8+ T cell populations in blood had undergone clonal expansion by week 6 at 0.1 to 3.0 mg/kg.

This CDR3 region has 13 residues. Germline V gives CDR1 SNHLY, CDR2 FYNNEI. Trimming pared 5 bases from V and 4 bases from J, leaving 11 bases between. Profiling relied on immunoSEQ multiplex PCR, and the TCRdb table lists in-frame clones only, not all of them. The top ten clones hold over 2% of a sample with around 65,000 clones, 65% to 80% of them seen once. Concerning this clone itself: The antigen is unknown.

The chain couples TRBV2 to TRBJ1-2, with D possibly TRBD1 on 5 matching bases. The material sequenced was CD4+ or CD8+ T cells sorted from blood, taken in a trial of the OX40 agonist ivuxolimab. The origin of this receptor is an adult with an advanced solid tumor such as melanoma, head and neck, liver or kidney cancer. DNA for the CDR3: TGTGCCAGCAGTCCTGACAGTTCCTATGGCTACACCTTC. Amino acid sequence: CASSPDSSYGYTF.